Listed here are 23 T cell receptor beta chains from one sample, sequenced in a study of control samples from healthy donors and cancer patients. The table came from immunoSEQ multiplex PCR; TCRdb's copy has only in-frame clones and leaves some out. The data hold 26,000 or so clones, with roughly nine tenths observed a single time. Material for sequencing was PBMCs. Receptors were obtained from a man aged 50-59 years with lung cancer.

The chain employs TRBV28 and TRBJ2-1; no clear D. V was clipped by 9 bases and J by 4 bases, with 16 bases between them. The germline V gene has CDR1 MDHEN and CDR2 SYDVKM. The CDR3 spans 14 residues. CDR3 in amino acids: CASSLGRYYNEQFF. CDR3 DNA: TGTGCCAGTTCTCTCGGCAGGTATTACAATGAGCAGTTCTTC.

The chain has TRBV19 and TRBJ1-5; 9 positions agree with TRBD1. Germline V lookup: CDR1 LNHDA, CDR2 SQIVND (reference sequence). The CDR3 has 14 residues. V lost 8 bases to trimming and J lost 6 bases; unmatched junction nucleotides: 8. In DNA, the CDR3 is TGTGCCAGTGCCCCCACAGGGGGCGGTCAGCCCCAGCATTTT. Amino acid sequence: CASAPTGGGQPQHF.

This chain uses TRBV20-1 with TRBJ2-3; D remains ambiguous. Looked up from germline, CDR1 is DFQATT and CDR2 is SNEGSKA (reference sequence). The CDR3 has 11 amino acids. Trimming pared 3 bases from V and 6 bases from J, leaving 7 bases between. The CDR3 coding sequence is TGCAGTGCTAGCATTGGCGATACGCAGTATTTT. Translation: CSASIGDTQYF.

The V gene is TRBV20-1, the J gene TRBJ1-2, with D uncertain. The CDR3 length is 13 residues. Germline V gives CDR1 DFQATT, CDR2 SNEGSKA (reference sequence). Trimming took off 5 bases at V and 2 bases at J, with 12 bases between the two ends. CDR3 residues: CSAGGGENYGYTF. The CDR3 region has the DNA TGCAGTGCTGGTGGTGGCGAAAACTATGGCTACACCTTC.

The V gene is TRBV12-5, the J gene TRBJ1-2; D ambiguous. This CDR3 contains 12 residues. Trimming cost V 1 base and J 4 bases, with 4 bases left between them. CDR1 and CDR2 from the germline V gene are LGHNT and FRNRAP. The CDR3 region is CASGLDGYGYTF. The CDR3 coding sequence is TGTGCTAGTGGTTTGGACGGCTATGGCTACACCTTC.

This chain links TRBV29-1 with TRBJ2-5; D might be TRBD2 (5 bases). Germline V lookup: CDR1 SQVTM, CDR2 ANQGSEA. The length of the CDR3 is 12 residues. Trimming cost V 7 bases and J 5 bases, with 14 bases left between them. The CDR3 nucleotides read TGCAGCGCAACACTCATAGCGGAGACCCAGTACTTC. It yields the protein CSATLIAETQYF.

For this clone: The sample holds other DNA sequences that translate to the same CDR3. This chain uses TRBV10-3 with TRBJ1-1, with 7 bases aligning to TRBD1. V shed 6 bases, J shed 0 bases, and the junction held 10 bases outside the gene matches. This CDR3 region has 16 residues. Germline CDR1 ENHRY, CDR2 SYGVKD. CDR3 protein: CAISGTERKMNTEAFF. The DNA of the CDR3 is TGTGCCATCAGCGGGACAGAGAGAAAAATGAACACTGAAGCTTTCTTT.

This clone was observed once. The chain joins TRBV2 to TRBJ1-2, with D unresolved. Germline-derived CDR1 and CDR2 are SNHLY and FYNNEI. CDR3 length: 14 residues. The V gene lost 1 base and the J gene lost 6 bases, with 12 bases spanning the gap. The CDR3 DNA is TGTGCCAGCAGTGAAGTTCCGCCTCCGGATGGCTACACCTTC. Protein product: CASSEVPPPDGYTF. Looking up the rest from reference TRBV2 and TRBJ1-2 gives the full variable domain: EPEVTQTPSHQVTQMGQEVILRCVPISNHLYFYWYRQILGQKVEFLVSFYNNEISEKSEIFDDQFSVERPDGSNFTLKIRSTKLEDSAMYFCASSEVPPPDGYTFGSGTRLTVV.

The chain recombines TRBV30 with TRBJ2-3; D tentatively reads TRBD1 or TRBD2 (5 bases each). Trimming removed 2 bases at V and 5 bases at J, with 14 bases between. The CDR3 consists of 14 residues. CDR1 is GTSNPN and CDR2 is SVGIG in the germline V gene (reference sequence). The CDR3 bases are TGTGCCTGGAGTCAGTGGGGGTCCGAAGATACGCAGTATTTT. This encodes CAWSQWGSEDTQYF.

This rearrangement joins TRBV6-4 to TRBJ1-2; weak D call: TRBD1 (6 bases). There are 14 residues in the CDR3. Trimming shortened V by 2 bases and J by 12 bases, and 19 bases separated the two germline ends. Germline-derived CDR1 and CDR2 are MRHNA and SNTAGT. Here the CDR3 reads CASSDQGRKRFDTF. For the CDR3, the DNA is TGTGCCAGCAGTGACCAGGGGCGCAAACGGTTCGACACCTTC.

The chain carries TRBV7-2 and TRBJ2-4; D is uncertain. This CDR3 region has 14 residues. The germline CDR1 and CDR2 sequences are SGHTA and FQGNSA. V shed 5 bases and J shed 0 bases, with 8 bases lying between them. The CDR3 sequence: CASSPPLAKNIQYF. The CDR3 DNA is TGTGCCAGCAGCCCCCCACTAGCCAAAAACATTCAGTACTTC.

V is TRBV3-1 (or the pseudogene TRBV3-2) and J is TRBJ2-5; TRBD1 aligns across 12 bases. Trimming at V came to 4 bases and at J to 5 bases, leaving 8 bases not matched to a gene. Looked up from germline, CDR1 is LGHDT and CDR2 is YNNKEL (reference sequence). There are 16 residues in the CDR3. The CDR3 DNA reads TGTGCCAGCAGCCCGGGACAGGGGGCGGCGTGGGAGACCCAGTACTTC. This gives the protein CASSPGQGAAWETQYF.

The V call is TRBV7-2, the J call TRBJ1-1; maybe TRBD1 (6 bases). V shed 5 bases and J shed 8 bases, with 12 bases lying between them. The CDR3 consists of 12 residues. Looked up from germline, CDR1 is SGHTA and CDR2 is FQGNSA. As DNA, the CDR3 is TGTGCCAGCAGCCAGGACAGATTGGAAGCTTTCTTT. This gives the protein CASSQDRLEAFF.

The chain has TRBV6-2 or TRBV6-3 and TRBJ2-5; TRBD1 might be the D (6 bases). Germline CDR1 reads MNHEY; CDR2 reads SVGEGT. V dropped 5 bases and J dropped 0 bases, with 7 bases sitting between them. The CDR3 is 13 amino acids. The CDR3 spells CASSRGNQETQYF. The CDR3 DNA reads TGTGCCAGCAGTAGGGGGAACCAAGAGACCCAGTACTTC.

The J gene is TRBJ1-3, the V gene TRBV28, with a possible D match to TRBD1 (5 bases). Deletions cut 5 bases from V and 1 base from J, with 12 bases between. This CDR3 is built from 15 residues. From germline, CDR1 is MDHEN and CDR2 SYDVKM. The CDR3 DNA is TGTGCCAGCAGTGTAACCTCAGGGTCTGGAAACACCATATATTTT. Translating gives CASSVTSGSGNTIYF.

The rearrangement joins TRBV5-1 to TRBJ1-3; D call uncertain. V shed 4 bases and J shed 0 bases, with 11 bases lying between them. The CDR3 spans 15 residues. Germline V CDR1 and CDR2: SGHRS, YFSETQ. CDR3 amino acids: CASSPDGRSGNTIYF. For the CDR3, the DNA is TGCGCCAGCAGCCCGGACGGGCGCTCTGGAAACACCATATATTTT.

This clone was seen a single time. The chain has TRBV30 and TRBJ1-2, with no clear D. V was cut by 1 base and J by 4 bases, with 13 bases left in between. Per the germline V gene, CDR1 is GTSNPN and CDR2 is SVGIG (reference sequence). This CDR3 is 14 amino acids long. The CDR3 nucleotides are TGTGCCTGGAGTGCCTTAGGAAGGGTCTATGGCTACACCTTC. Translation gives CAWSALGRVYGYTF.

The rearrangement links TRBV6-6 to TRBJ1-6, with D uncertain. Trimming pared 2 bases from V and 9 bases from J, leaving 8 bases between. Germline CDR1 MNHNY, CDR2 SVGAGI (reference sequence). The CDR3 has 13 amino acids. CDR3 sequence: CASSYGEGSPLHF. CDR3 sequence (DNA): TGTGCCAGCAGTTACGGTGAGGGTTCACCCCTCCACTTT.

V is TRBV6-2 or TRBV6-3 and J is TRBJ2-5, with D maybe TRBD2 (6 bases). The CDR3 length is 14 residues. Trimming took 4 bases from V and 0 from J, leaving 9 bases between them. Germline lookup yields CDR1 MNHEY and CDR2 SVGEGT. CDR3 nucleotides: TGTGCCAGCAGTTCGGGGGATCACCAAGAGACCCAGTACTTC. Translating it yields CASSSGDHQETQYF.

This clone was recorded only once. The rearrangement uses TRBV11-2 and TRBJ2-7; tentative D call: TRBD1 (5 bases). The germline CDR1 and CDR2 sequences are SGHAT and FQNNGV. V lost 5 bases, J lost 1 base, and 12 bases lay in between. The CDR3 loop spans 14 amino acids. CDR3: CASSPDIASYEQYF. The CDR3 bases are TGTGCCAGCAGCCCGGACATAGCATCCTACGAGCAGTACTTC.

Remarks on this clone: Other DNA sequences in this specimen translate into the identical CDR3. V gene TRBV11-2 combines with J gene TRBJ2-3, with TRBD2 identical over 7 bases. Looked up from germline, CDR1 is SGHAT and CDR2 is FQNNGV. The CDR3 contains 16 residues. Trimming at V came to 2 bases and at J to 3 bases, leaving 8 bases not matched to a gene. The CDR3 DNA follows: TGTGCCAGCAGCTTAACGCCGCGGGGGAATACAGATACGCAGTATTTT. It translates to CASSLTPRGNTDTQYF.

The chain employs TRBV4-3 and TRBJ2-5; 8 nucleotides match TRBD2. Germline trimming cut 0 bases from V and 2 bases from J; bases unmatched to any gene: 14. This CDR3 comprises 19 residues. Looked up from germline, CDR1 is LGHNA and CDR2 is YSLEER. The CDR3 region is CASSQETRTSGGFQETQYF. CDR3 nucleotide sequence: TGCGCCAGCAGCCAAGAGACGCGGACGAGCGGGGGATTTCAAGAGACCCAGTACTTC.

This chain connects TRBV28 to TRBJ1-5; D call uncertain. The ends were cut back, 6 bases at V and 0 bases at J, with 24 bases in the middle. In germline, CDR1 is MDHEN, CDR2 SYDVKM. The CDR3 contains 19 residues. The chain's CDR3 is CASSLLDYTYSYSNQPQHF. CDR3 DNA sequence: TGTGCCAGCAGCCTTTTGGACTACACATATTCTTATAGCAATCAGCCCCAGCATTTT.